This T cell receptor beta chain derives from a study of beta chain features in type 1 diabetes. V shed 3 bases and J 3 bases; nucleotides not matched to a gene: 9. Per germline, CDR1 SQVTM and CDR2 ANQGSEA. The CDR3 is 15 amino acids. The authors reverse transcribed all of the isolated RNA, so sequencing captured expressed TCRB transcripts. Using immunoSEQ multiplex PCR, the repertoire was profiled, and TCRdb retains in-frame clones only, with some absent. The table lists a few hundred thousand clones, around 14% of them singletons. Input material: naive CD4+ T cells from blood. The rearrangement uses TRBV29-1 and TRBJ2-7; 9 nucleotides agree with TRBD1. The clonotype was recovered from a man younger than 40 in good health. The CDR3 sequence is CSVEVPGQGLYEQYF. CDR3 DNA sequence: TGCAGCGTTGAGGTCCCGGGACAGGGACTCTACGAGCAGTACTTC.